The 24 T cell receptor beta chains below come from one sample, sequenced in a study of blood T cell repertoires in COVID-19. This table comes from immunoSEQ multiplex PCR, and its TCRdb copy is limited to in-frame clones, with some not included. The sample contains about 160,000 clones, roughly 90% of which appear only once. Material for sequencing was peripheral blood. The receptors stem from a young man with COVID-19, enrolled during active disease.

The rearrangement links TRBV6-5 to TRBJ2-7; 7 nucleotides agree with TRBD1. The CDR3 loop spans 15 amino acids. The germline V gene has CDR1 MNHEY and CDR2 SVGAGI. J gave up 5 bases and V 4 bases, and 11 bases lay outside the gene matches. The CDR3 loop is CASSSRQGTTDEQYF. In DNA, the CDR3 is TGTGCCAGCAGTTCCCGACAGGGAACTACGGACGAGCAGTACTTC.

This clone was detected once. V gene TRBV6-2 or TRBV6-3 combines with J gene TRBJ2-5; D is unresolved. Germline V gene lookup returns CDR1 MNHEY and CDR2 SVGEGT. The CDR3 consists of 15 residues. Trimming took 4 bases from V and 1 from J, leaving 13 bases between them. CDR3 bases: TGTGCCAGCAGTTGGGCCGCAGGCTCCCAAGAGACCCAGTACTTC. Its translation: CASSWAAGSQETQYF.

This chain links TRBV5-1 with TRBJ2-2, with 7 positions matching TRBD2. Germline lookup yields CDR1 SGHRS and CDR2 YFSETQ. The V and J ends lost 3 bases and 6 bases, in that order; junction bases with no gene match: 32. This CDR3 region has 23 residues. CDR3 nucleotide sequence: TGCGCCAGCAGCTATCGAACCCCAGGACGGGGAGGCGGCGGGGGAATGGTAGCCGGGGAGCTGTTTTTT. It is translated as CASSYRTPGRGGGGGMVAGELFF.

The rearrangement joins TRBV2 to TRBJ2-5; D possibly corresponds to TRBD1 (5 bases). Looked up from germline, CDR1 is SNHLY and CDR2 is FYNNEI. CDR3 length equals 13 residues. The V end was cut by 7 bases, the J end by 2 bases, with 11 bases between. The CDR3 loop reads CASKEGVQETQYF. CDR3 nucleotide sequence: TGTGCCAGCAAGGAAGGGGTACAAGAGACCCAGTACTTC.

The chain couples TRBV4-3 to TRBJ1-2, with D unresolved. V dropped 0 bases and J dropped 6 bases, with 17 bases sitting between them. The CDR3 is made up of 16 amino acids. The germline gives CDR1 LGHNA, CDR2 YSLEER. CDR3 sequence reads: CASSQDPSEVLHGYTF. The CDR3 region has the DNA TGCGCCAGCAGCCAAGATCCCAGCGAGGTGTTGCATGGCTACACCTTC.

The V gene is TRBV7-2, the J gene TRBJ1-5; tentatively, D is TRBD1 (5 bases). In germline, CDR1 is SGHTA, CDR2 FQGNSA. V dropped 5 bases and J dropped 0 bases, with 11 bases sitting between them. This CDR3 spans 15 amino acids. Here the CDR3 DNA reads TGTACCAGCAGCCCTCACGGGGGTAGCAATCAGCCCCAGCATTTT. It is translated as CTSSPHGGSNQPQHF.

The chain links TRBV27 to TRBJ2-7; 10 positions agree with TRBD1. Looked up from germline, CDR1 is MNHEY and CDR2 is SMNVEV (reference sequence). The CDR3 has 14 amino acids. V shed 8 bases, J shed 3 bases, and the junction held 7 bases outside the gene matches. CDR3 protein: CASGLGQGLYEQYF. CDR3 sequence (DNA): TGTGCCAGCGGATTGGGACAGGGGCTCTACGAGCAGTACTTC.

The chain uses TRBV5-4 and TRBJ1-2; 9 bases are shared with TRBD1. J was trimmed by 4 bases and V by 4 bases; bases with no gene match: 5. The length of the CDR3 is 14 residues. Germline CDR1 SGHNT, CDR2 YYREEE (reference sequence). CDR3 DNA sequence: TGTGCCAGCAGCGGCTCGACAGGGGGCTATGGCTACACCTTC. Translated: CASSGSTGGYGYTF.

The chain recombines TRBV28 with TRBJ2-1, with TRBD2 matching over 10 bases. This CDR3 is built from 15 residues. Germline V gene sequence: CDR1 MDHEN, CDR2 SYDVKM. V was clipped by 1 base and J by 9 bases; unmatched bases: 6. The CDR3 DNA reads TGTGCCAGCAGTTTATTAGGGACTAGCGCTCGTGAGCAGTTCTTC. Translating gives CASSLLGTSAREQFF.

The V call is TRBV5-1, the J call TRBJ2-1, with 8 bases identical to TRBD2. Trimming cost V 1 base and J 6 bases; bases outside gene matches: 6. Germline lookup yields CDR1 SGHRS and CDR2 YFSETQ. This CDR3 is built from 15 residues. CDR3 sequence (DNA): TGCGCCAGCAGCTTGAAAAGCGGGAGTGTCAATGAGCAGTTCTTC. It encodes CASSLKSGSVNEQFF.

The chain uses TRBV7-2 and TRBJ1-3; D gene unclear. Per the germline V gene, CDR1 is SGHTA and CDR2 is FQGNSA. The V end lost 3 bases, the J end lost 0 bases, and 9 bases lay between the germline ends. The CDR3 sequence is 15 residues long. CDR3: CASSFQSSSGNTIYF. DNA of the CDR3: TGTGCCAGCAGCTTCCAGTCTTCCTCTGGAAACACCATATATTTT.

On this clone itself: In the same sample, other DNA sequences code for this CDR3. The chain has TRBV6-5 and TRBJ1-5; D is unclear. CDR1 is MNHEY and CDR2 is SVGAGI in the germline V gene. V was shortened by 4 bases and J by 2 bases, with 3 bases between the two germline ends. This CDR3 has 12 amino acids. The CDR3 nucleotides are TGTGCCAGCAGTTCCGGCAATCAGCCCCAGCATTTT. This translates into CASSSGNQPQHF.

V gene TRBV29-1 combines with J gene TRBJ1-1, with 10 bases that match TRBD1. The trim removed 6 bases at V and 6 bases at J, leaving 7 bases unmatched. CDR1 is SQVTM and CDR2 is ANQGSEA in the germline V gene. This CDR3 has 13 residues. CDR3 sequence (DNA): TGCAGCGTATCCGGGACAGGGGATCCTGAAGCTTTCTTT. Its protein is CSVSGTGDPEAFF.

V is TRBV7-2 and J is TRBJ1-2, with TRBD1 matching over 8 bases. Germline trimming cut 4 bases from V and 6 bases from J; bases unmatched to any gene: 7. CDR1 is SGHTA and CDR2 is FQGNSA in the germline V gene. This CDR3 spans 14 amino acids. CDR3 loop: CASSSQQGGNGYTF. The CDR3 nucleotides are TGTGCCAGCAGCTCCCAACAGGGGGGAAATGGCTACACCTTC.

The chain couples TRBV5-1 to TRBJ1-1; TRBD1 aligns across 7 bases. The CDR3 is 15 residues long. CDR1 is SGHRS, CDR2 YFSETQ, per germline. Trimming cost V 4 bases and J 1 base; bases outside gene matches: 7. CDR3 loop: CASSPSTGTNTEAFF. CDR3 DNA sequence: TGCGCCAGCAGCCCCTCGACAGGGACGAACACTGAAGCTTTCTTT.

The CDR3, as DNA: TGTGCCAGCAGCTTCTTCACAGTGAACACTGAAGCTTTCTTT. As protein: CASSFFTVNTEAFF. V is TRBV5-4 and J is TRBJ1-1; D unresolved. Germline V gives CDR1 SGHNT, CDR2 YYREEE (reference sequence). Trimming removed 2 bases from V and 0 bases from J, with 8 bases in between. This CDR3 has 14 amino acids.

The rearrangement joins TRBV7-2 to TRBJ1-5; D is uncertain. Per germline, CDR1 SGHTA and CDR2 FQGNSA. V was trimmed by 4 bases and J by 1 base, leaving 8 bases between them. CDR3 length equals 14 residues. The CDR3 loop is CASSSDGSNQPQHF. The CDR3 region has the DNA TGTGCCAGCAGCTCTGACGGGAGCAATCAGCCCCAGCATTTT.

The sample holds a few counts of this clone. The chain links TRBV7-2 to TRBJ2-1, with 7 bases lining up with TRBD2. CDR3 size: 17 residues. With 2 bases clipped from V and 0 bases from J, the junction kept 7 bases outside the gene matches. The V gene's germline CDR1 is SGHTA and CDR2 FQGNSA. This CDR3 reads CASSLLLGGGSYNEQFF. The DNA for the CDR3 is TGTGCCAGCAGCTTATTACTTGGCGGGGGCTCCTACAATGAGCAGTTCTTC.

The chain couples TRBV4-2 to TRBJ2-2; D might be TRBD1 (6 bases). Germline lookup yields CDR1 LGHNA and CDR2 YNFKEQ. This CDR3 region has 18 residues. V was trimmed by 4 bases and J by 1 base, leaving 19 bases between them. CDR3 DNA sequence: TGTGCCAGCAGCCCGAAGCCTTCAGGGGTCTGGAACACCGGGGAGCTGTTTTTT. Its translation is CASSPKPSGVWNTGELFF.

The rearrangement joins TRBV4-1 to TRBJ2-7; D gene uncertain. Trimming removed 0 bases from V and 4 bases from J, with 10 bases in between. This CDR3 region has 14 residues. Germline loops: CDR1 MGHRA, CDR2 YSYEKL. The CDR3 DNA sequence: TGCGCCAGCAGCCAAGAGGCGGTGATATACGAGCAGTACTTC. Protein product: CASSQEAVIYEQYF.

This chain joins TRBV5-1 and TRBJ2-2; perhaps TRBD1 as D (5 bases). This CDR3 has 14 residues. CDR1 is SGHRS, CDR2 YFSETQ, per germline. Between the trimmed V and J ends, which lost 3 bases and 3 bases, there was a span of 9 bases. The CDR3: CASSSSGYTGELFF. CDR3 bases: TGCGCCAGCAGCTCCTCAGGGTACACCGGGGAGCTGTTTTTT.

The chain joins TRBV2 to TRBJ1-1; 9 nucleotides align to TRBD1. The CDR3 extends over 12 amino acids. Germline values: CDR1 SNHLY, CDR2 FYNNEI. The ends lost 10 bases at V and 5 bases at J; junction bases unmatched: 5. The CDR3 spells CATSDRGTEAFF. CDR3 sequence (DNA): TGTGCCACCTCAGACAGGGGGACTGAAGCTTTCTTT.

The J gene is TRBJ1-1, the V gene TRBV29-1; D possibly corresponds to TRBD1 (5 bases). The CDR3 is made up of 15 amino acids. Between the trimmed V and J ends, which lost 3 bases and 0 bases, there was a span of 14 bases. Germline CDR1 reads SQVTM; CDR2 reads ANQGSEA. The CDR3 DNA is TGCAGCGTTGATACCCCAGGGTGGATGAACACTGAAGCTTTCTTT. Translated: CSVDTPGWMNTEAFF.

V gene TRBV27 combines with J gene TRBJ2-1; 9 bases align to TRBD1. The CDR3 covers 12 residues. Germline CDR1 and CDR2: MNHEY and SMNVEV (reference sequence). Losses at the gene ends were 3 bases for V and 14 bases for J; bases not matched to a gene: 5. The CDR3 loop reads CASSFVGQGKFF. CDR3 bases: TGTGCCAGCAGTTTTGTCGGACAGGGGAAGTTCTTC.